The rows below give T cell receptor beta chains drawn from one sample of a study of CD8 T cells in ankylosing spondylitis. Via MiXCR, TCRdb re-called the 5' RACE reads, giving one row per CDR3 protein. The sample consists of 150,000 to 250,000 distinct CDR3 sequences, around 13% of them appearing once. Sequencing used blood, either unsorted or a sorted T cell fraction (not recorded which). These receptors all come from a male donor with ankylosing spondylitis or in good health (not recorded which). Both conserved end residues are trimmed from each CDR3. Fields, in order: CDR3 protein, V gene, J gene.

CDR3aa: ASGSRNVNTEAF
v_gene: TRBV6-5
j_gene: TRBJ1-1

CDR3aa: AISESGTGDEQY
v_gene: TRBV10-3
j_gene: TRBJ2-7

CDR3aa: ANSKARRCQETQY
v_gene: TRBV21-1
j_gene: TRBJ2-5

CDR3aa: ASSLASESRQPQH
v_gene: TRBV5-6
j_gene: TRBJ1-5

CDR3aa: SARTSGYNEQF
v_gene: TRBV29-1
j_gene: TRBJ2-1

CDR3aa: ASSWDRVIGANVLT
v_gene: TRBV5-4
j_gene: TRBJ2-6

CDR3aa: ASSLAPGLAFDEQF
v_gene: TRBV12-3/TRBV12-4
j_gene: TRBJ2-1

CDR3aa: ASSLWKSGAGGNEQF
v_gene: TRBV28
j_gene: TRBJ2-1

CDR3aa: ASNAGTSGNYEQY
v_gene: TRBV7-9
j_gene: TRBJ2-7

CDR3aa: ASSLPREGPTPLH
v_gene: TRBV4-2
j_gene: TRBJ1-6

CDR3aa: ASSEHTSGGKTQY
v_gene: TRBV2
j_gene: TRBJ2-5

CDR3aa: ASKALRGESHEQF
v_gene: TRBV19
j_gene: TRBJ2-1

CDR3aa: ASSFGVGGDTGELF
v_gene: TRBV5-6
j_gene: TRBJ2-2

CDR3aa: AISVGVSSGANVLT
v_gene: TRBV10-3
j_gene: TRBJ2-6

CDR3aa: SATRGGEQY
v_gene: TRBV20-1
j_gene: TRBJ2-7

CDR3aa: ASSLAPGIHDGYT
v_gene: TRBV5-6
j_gene: TRBJ1-2

CDR3aa: ASSLSPWGPETQY
v_gene: TRBV5-1
j_gene: TRBJ2-5

CDR3aa: ASSSPGRPYNEQF
v_gene: TRBV9
j_gene: TRBJ2-1

CDR3aa: SALHGRTNTGELF
v_gene: TRBV20-1
j_gene: TRBJ2-2

CDR3aa: ASSGGGGEDTDTQY
v_gene: TRBV6-1
j_gene: TRBJ2-3

CDR3aa: ATLPGLDTGELF
v_gene: TRBV12-3/TRBV12-4
j_gene: TRBJ2-2

CDR3aa: ASSPVQTEQF
v_gene: TRBV11-2
j_gene: TRBJ2-1

CDR3aa: ASSYSKGMNTEAF
v_gene: TRBV6-2/TRBV6-3
j_gene: TRBJ1-1

CDR3aa: ASSLGDVNQETQY
v_gene: TRBV5-5
j_gene: TRBJ2-5

CDR3aa: ASGDVGGYT
v_gene: TRBV5-5
j_gene: TRBJ1-2

CDR3aa: ASGQNAAGRTYEQY
v_gene: TRBV12-5
j_gene: TRBJ2-7

CDR3aa: ASSIGTVFEAF
v_gene: TRBV19
j_gene: TRBJ1-1

CDR3aa: ASRSLASAEPVDTQY
v_gene: TRBV5-5
j_gene: TRBJ2-3

CDR3aa: ASSPLEAGIGYEQY
v_gene: TRBV4-1
j_gene: TRBJ2-7

CDR3aa: ASSQDGGSGGRLSTDTQY
v_gene: TRBV3-1
j_gene: TRBJ2-3

CDR3aa: ASRRLAGALWEQY
v_gene: TRBV2
j_gene: TRBJ2-7

CDR3aa: ASSSAGGGTDTQY
v_gene: TRBV27
j_gene: TRBJ2-3

CDR3aa: ASSLLGDSPYNEQF
v_gene: TRBV4-1
j_gene: TRBJ2-1

CDR3aa: ASSTTSNNEQF
v_gene: TRBV7-7
j_gene: TRBJ2-1

CDR3aa: ASSPIAATNNEQF
v_gene: TRBV11-2
j_gene: TRBJ2-1

CDR3aa: ASMEREGGYNEQF
v_gene: TRBV19
j_gene: TRBJ2-1

CDR3aa: ASSLAGRVRSTDTQY
v_gene: TRBV5-1
j_gene: TRBJ2-3

CDR3aa: ASSFGTPTPDNYGYT
v_gene: TRBV5-1
j_gene: TRBJ1-2

CDR3aa: ASSPRLEYEQY
v_gene: TRBV7-9
j_gene: TRBJ2-7

CDR3aa: ASSPGSGADYGYT
v_gene: TRBV4-1
j_gene: TRBJ1-2

CDR3aa: ASSQEGGGSPLH
v_gene: TRBV4-1
j_gene: TRBJ1-6

CDR3aa: ASSPRTGGSEQY
v_gene: TRBV11-3
j_gene: TRBJ2-7

CDR3aa: ASSFQAGGYNEQF
v_gene: TRBV7-9
j_gene: TRBJ2-1

CDR3aa: ASSESGGDYNEQF
v_gene: TRBV6-1
j_gene: TRBJ2-1

CDR3aa: SARGGQGVNTEAF
v_gene: TRBV29-1
j_gene: TRBJ1-1

CDR3aa: ASCDRLTYEQY
v_gene: TRBV6-1
j_gene: TRBJ2-7

CDR3aa: ASSLGLAGDWETQY
v_gene: TRBV27
j_gene: TRBJ2-5